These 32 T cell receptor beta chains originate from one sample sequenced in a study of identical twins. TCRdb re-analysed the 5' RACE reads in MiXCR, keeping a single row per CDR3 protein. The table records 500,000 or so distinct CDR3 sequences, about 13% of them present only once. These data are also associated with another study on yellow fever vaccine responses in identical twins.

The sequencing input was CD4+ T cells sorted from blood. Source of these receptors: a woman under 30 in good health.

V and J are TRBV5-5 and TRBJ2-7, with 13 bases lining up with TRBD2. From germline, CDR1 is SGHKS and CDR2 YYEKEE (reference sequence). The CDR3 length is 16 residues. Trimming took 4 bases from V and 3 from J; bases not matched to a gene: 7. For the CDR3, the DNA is TGTGCCAGCAGCGGCGAACTAGCGGGAGGGATCTACGAGCAGTACTTC. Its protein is CASSGELAGGIYEQYF.

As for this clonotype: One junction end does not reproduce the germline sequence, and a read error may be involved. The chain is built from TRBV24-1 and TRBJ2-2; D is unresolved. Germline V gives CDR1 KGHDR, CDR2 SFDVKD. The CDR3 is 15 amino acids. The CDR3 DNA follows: TGTACCACCAGTTCAACAATCGCGAACACCGGGGAGCTGTTTTTT. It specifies CTTSSTIANTGELFF.

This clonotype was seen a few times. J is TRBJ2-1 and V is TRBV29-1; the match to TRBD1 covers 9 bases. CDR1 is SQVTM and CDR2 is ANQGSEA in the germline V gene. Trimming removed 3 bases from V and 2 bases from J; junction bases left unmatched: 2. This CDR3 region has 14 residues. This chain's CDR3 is CSVDRDRAYNEQFF. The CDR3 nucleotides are TGCAGCGTTGACAGGGACAGGGCCTACAATGAGCAGTTCTTC.

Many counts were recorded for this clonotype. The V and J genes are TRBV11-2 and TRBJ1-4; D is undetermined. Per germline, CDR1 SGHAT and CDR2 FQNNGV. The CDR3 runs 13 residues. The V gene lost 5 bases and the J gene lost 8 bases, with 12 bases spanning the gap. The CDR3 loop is CASSLADVEKLFF. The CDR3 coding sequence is TGTGCCAGCAGCCTGGCTGACGTCGAAAAACTGTTTTTT.

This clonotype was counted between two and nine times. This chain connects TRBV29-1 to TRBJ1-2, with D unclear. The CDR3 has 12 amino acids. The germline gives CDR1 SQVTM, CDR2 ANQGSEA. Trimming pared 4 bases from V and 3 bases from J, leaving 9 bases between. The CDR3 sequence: CSVGKGDYGYTF. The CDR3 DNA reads TGCAGCGTTGGTAAGGGCGACTATGGCTACACCTTC. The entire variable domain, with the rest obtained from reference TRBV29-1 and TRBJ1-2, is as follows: SAVISQKPSRDICQRGTSLTIQCQVDSQVTMMFWYRQQPGQSLTLIATANQGSEATYESGFVIDKFPISRPNLTFSTLTVSNMSPEDSSIYLCSVGKGDYGYTFGSGTRLTVV.

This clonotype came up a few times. CDR3 protein: CATSRAQGIGYEKLFF. The CDR3 DNA sequence: TGTGCCACCAGCAGAGCTCAGGGGATCGGTTATGAAAAACTGTTTTTT. The chain combines TRBV15 with TRBJ1-4, with D tentatively TRBD1 (6 bases). V was pared by 1 base and J by 6 bases, with 15 bases between. This CDR3 is built from 16 residues. Germline CDR1 reads LNHNV; CDR2 reads YYDKDF (reference sequence).

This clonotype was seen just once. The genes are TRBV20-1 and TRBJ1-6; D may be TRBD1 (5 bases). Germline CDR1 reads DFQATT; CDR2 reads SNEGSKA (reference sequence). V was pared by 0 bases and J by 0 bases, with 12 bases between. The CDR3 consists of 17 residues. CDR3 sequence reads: CSARDRDQTSYNSPLHF. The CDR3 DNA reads TGCAGTGCTAGAGATCGGGACCAAACCTCCTATAATTCACCCCTCCACTTT.

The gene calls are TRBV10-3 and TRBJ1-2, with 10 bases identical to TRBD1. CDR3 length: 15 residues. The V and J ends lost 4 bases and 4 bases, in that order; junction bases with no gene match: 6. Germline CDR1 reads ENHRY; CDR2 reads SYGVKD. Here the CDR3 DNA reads TGTGCCATCAGTGCCCCGGGACAGGGGCTCTATGGCTACACCTTC. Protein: CAISAPGQGLYGYTF.

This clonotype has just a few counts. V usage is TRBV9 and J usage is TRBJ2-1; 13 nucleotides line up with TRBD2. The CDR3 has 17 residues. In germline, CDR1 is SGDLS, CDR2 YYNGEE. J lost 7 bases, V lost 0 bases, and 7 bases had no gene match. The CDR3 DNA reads TGTGCCAGCAGCGTAGACGGACTAGCGGGAGTCCGAAATGAGCAGTTCTTC. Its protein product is CASSVDGLAGVRNEQFF.

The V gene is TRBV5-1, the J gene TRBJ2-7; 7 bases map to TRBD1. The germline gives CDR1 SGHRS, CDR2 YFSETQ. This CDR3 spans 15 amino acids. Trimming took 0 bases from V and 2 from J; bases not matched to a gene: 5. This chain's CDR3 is CASSLETGPTYEQYF. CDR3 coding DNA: TGCGCCAGCAGCTTGGAGACAGGGCCTACCTACGAGCAGTACTTC.

As DNA, the CDR3 is TGCGCCAGCAGAGAACTTCCGGGACTAGCGGGTAACACAGATACGCAGTATTTT. Its translation: CASRELPGLAGNTDTQYF. The chain employs TRBV10-2 and TRBJ2-3, with TRBD2 matching over 12 bases. The CDR3 is made up of 18 amino acids. The junction had 12 bases not matched to a gene; V was cut back by 6 bases and J by 2 bases. The V gene's germline CDR1 is WSHSY and CDR2 SAAADI.

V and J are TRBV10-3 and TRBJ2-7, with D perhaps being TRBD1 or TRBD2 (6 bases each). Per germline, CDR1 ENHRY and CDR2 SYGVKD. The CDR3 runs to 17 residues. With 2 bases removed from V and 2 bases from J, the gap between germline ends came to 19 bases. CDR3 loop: CAISEGEKKGGTYEQYF. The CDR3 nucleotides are TGTGCCATCAGTGAGGGGGAAAAGAAGGGGGGAACCTACGAGCAGTACTTC.

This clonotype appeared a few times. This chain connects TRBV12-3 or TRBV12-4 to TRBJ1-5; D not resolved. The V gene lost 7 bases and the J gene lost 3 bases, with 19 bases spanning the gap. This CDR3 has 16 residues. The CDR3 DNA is TGTGCCAGCACCCCCGCACGGTCAGAGACCAATCAGCCCCAGCATTTT. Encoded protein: CASTPARSETNQPQHF.

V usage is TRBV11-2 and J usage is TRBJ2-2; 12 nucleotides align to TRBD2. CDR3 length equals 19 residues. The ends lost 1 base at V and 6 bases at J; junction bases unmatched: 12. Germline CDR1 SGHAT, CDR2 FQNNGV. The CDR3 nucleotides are TGTGCCAGCAGCTTAGTTTTCCGGTGGCTAGCGGGAGGGCCCGGGGAGCTGTTTTTT. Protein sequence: CASSLVFRWLAGGPGELFF.

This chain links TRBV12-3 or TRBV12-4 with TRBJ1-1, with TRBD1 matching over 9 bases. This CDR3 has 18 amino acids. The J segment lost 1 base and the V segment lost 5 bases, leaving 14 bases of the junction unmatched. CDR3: CASSNRDRVAGKNTEAFF. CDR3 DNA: TGTGCCAGCAGTAACCGGGACAGGGTAGCGGGTAAGAACACTGAAGCTTTCTTT.

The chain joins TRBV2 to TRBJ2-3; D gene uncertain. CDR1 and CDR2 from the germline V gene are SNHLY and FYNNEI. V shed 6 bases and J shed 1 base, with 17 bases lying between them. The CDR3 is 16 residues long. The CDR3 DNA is TGTGCCAGCAGGGAGCTAGGCCAAGGCGGCACAGATACGCAGTATTTT. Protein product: CASRELGQGGTDTQYF.

DNA of the CDR3: TGCAGTGCTAGAGATGCGAGGGGGCCCAACACCGGGGAGCTGTTTTTT. Residues: CSARDARGPNTGELFF. The chain employs TRBV20-1 and TRBJ2-2; 7 bases agree with TRBD1. V dropped 0 bases and J dropped 2; count of bases not matched to a gene: 6. Per the germline V gene, CDR1 is DFQATT and CDR2 is SNEGSKA (reference sequence). The CDR3 loop spans 16 amino acids.

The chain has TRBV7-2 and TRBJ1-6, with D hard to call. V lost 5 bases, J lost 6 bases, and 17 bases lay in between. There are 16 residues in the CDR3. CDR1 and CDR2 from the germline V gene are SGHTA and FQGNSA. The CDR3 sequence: CASSLRVIPPNSPLHF. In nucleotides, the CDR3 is TGTGCCAGCAGCCTCCGGGTGATCCCTCCTAATTCACCCCTCCACTTT. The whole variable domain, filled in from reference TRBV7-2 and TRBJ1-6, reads GAGVSQSPSNKVTEKGKDVELRCDPISGHTALYWYRQSLGQGLEFLIYFQGNSAPDKSGLPSDRFSAERTGGSVSTLTIQRTQQEDSAVYLCASSLRVIPPNSPLHFGNGTRLTVT.

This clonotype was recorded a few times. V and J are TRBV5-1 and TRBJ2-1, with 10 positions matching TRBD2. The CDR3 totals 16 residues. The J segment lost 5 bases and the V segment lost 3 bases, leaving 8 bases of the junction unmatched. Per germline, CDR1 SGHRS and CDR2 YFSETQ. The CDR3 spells CASSWTPSGSHNEQFF. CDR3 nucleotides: TGCGCCAGCAGCTGGACCCCTAGCGGGAGCCACAATGAGCAGTTCTTC.

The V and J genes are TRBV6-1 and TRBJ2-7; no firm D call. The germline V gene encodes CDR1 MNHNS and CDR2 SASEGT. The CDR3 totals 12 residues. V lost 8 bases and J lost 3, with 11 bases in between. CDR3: CASQSRLYEQYF. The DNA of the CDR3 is TGTGCCAGCCAATCCCGGCTCTACGAGCAGTACTTC.

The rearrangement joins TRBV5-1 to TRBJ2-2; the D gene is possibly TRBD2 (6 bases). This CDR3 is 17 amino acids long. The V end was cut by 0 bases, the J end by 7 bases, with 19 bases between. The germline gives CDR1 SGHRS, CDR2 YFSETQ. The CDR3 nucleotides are TGCGCCAGCAGCTTGGTCCTCCGGGACTCCGGGGGCGGGGAGCTGTTTTTT. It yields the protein CASSLVLRDSGGGELFF.

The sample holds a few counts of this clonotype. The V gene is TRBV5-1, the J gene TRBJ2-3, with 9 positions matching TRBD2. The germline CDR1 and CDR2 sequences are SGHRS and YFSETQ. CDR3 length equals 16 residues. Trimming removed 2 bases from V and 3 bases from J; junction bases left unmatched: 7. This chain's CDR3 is CASSFLAGQPTDTQYF. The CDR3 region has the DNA TGCGCCAGCAGCTTCCTAGCGGGGCAACCAACAGATACGCAGTATTTT. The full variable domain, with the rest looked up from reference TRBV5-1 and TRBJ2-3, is KAGVTQTPRYLIKTRGQQVTLSCSPISGHRSVSWYQQTPGQGLQFLFEYFSETQRNKGNFPGRFSGRQFSNSRSEMNVSTLELGDSALYLCASSFLAGQPTDTQYFGPGTRLTVL.

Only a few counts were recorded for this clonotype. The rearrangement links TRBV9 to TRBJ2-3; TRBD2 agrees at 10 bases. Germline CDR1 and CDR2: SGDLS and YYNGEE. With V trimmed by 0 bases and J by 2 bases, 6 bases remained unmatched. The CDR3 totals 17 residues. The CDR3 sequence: CASSVDFSGGPTDTQYF. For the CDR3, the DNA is TGTGCCAGCAGCGTAGATTTTAGCGGGGGGCCCACAGATACGCAGTATTTT.

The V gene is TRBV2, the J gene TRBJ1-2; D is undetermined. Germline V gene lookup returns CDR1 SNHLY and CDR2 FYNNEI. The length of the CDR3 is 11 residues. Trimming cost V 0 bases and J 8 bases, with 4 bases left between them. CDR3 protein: CASSEALGYTF. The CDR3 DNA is TGTGCCAGCAGTGAAGCGCTCGGCTACACCTTC.

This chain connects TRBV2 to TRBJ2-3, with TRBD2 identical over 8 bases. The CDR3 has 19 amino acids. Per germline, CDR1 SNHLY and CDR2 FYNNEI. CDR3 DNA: TGTACCTTCAGTCTACCTTCGGGTCTAGCGGGTAGAAGCACAGATACGCAGTATTTT. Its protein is CTFSLPSGLAGRSTDTQYF.

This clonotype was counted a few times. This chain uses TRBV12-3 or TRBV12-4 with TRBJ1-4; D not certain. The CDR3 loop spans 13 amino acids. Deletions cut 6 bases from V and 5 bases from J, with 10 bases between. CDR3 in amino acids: CASSPGINEKLFF. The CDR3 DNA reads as TGTGCCAGCAGCCCTGGGATCAATGAAAAACTGTTTTTT.

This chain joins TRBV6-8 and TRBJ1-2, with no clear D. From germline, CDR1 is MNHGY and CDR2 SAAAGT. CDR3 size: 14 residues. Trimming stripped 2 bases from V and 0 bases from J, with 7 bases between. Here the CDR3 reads CASSYRPSNYGYTF. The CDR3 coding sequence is TGTGCCAGCAGTTACCGACCGTCTAACTATGGCTACACCTTC.

The CDR3 DNA is TGTGCCAGCAGTCAGGGAAGACGGTTCTACGAGCAGTACTTC. This gives the protein CASSQGRRFYEQYF. The chain couples TRBV5-6 to TRBJ2-7; TRBD1 is a possible D gene (5 bases). The CDR3 has 14 amino acids. The germline CDR1 and CDR2 sequences are SGHDT and YYEEEE. Trimming took 5 bases from V and 3 from J, leaving 15 bases between them.

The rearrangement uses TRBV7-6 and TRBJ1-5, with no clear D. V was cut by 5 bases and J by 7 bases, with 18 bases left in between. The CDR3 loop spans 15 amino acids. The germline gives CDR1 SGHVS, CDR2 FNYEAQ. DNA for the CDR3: TGTGCCAGCAGCCCAATAGCCGGCCCGGGGCAGCCCCAGCATTTT. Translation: CASSPIAGPGQPQHF.

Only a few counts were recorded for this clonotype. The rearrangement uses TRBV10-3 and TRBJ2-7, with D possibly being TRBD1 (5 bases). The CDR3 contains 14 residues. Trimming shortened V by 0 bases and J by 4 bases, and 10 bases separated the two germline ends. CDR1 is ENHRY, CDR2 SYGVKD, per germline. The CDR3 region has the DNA TGTGCCATCAGTGAGTCGATAGGGGAATACGAGCAGTACTTC. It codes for CAISESIGEYEQYF.

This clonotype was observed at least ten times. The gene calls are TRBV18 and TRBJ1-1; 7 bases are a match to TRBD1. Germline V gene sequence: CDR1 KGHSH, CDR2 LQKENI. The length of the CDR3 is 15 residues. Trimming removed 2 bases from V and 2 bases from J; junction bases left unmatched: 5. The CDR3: CASSPGQATNTEAFF. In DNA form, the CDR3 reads TGTGCCAGCTCACCAGGACAGGCTACAAACACTGAAGCTTTCTTT.

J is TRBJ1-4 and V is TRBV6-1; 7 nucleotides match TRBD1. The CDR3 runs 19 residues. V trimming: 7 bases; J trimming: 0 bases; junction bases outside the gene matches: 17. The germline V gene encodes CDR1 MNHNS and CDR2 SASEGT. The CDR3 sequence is CASTSTGTARIATNEKLFF. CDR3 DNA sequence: TGTGCCAGCACCTCAACCGGGACAGCGCGAATTGCAACTAATGAAAAACTGTTTTTT.